The source of this T cell receptor (beta chain) is a study of cytomegalovirus exposure and HLA in healthy donors. Primers: 60 Vbeta forward and 13 Jbeta reverse. The method was immunoSEQ multiplex PCR; TCRdb's version includes in-frame clones alone and lacks a portion of them. This table holds some 190,000 clones, roughly 90% found once. This CDR3 region has 16 residues. Trimming took off 1 base at V and 1 base at J, with 11 bases between the two ends. Germline-derived CDR1 and CDR2 are SGHVS and FNYEAQ. This chain connects TRBV7-6 to TRBJ2-1, with TRBD2 as a possible D gene (6 bases). The sample consisted of PBMCs. This sequence originates from a boy aged 2 to 10 in good health and CMV-seronegative. CDR3 region: CASSLGGVRSYNEQFF. CDR3 in DNA: TGTGCCAGCAGCTTAGGGGGGGTTCGGTCCTACAATGAGCAGTTCTTC.